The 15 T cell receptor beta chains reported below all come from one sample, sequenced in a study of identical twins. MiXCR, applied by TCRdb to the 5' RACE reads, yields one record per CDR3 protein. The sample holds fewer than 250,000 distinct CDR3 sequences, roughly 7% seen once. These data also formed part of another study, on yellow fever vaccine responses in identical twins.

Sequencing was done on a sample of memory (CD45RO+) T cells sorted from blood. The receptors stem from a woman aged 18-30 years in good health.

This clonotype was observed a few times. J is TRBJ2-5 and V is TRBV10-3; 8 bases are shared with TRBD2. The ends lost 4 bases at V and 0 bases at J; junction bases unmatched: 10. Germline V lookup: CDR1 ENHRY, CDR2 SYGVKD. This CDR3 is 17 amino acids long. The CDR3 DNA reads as TGTGCCATCAGTGTGGGCCCTGGCGGGGGGCACCAAGAGACCCAGTACTTC. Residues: CAISVGPGGGHQETQYF.

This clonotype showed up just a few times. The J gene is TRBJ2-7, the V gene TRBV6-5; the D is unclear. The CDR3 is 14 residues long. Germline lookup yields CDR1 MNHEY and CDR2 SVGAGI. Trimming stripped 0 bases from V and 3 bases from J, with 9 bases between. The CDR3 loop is CASSYSKGSYEQYF. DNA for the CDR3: TGTGCCAGCAGTTACTCGAAGGGCAGCTACGAGCAGTACTTC.

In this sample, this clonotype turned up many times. The CDR3 DNA follows: TGTGCCACCAGCACAGGGGAGCTAGTCCACGGCAATCAGCCCCAGCATTTT. Translating gives CATSTGELVHGNQPQHF. V is TRBV15 and J is TRBJ1-5, with D possibly being TRBD1 (6 bases). CDR3 length: 17 amino acids. The germline gives CDR1 LNHNV, CDR2 YYDKDF (reference sequence). Trimming took off 4 bases at V and 2 bases at J, with 18 bases between the two ends. Full variable domain (outside the CDR3, taken from reference TRBV15 and TRBJ1-5): DAMVIQNPRYQVTQFGKPVTLSCSQTLNHNVMYWYQQKSSQAPKLLFHYYDKDFNNEADTPDNFQSRRPNTSFCFLDIRSPGLGDTAMYLCATSTGELVHGNQPQHFGDGTRLSIL.

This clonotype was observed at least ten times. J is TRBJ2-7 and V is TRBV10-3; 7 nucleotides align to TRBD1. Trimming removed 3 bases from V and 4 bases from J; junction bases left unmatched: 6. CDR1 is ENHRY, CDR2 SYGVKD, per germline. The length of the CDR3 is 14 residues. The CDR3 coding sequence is TGTGCCATCAGTGATAGGCAGGGGGATTACGAGCAGTACGTC. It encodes CAISDRQGDYEQYV.

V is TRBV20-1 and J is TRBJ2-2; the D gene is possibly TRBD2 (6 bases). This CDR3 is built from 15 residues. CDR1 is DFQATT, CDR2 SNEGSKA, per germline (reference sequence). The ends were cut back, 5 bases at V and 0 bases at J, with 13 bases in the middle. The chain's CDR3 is CSASRSGANTGELFF. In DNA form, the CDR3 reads TGCAGTGCTTCCCGATCGGGGGCGAACACCGGGGAGCTGTTTTTT.

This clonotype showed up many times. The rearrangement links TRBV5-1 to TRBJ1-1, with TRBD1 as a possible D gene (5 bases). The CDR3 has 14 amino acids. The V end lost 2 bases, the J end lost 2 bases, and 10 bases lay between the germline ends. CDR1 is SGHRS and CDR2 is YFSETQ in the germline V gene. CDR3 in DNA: TGCGCCAGCAGCTTACTCAGGGCTAACACTGAAGCTTTCTTT. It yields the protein CASSLLRANTEAFF.

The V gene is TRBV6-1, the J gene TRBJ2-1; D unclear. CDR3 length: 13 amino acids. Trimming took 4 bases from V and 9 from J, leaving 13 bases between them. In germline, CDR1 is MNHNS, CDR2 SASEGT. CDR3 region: CASSALANGEQFF. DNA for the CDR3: TGTGCCAGCAGTGCCCTTGCAAATGGTGAGCAGTTCTTC.

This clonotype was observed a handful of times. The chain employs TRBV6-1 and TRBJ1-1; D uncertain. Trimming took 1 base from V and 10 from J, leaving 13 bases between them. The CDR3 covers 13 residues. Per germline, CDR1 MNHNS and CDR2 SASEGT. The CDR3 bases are TGTGCCAGCAGTGAAGATTGGGTCTCTGGAGCTTTCTTT. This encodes CASSEDWVSGAFF.

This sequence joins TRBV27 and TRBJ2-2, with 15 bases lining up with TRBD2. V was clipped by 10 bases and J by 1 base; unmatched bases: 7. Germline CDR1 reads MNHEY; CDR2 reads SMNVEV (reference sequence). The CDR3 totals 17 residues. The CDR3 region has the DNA TGTGCCACCCCCGGGACTAGCGGGGGGAAGAACACCGGGGAGCTGTTTTTT. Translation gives CATPGTSGGKNTGELFF.

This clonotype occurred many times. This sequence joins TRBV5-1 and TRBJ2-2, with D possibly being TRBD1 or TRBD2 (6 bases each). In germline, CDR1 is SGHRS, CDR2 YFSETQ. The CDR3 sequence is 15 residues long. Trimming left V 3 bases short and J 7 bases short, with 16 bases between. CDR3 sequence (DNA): TGCGCCAGCAGCTCGGGGGACACCGCGGGCGGGGAGCTGTTTTTT. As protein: CASSSGDTAGGELFF.

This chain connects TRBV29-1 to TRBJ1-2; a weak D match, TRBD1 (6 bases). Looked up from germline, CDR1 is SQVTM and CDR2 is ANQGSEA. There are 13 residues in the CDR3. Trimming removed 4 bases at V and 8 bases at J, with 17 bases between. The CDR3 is CSVGSGQTWGYTF. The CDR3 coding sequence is TGCAGCGTTGGATCAGGACAGACCTGGGGCTACACCTTC.

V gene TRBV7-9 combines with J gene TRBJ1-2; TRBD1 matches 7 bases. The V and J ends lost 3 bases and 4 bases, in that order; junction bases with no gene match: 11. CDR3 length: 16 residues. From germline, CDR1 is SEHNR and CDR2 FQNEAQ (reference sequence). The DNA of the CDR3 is TGTGCCAGCAGCTTGCAGGGGGTTAACAGGGGCTATGGCTACACCTTC. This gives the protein CASSLQGVNRGYGYTF.

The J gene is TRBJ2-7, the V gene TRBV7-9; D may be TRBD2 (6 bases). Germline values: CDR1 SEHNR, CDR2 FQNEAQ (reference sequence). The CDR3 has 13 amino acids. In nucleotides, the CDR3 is TGTGCTTTCCGCCGGGACTCTACGTACGAGCAGTACTTC. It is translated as CAFRRDSTYEQYF.

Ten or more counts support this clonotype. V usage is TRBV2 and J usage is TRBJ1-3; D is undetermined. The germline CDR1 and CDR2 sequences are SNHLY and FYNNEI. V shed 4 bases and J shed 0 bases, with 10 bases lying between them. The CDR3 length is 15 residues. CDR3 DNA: TGTGCCAGCAGTGCCCTACAAGGCTCTGGAAACACCATATATTTT. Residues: CASSALQGSGNTIYF.

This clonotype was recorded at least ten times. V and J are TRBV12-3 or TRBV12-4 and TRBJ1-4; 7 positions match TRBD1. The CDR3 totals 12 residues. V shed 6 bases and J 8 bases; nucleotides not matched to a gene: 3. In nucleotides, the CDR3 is TGTGCCAGCAGCAGGGGGGACGAAAAACTGTTTTTT. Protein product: CASSRGDEKLFF.